Listed below are T cell receptor beta chains from one sample, sequenced in a study of long-term antiretroviral therapy in people with HIV. Clones were read by immunoSEQ multiplex PCR, and TCRdb kept only the in-frame ones, dropping some. The sample has approximately 24,000 clones, over 70% seen once. Sequencing was performed on unsorted PBMCs, taken 2.1 years after starting antiretroviral therapy. The receptors were gathered from a man aged 30 to 39 with HIV. Both conserved end residues are part of each CDR3. Fields, in order: clone size, V gene, D gene, J gene, CDR3 protein, CDR3 DNA. A D gene is named only where the DNA matches it firmly. Clone sizes are given selectively: once, few, many, or a class where the clone is expanded.

clone size: NA
V gene: TRBV29-1
D gene: TRBD1
J gene: TRBJ1-2
CDR3 protein: CSVVPADRVYGYTF
CDR3 DNA: TGCAGCGTCGTTCCCGCCGACAGGGTTTATGGCTACACCTTC

clone size: few
V gene: TRBV18
D gene: NA
J gene: TRBJ2-7
CDR3 protein: CASSWDRSYEQYF
CDR3 DNA: TGTGCCAGCTCCTGGGATCGCTCCTACGAGCAGTACTTC

clone size: NA
V gene: TRBV29-1
D gene: NA
J gene: TRBJ2-1
CDR3 protein: CSGSWGYEQFF
CDR3 DNA: TGCAGCGGGTCTTGGGGCTATGAGCAGTTCTTC

clone size: NA
V gene: TRBV14
D gene: TRBD1
J gene: TRBJ2-7
CDR3 protein: CASSQAGTGAPPQQYF
CDR3 DNA: TGTGCCAGCAGCCAAGCCGGGACAGGGGCGCCCCCACAGCAGTACTTC

clone size: NA
V gene: TRBV21-1
D gene: NA
J gene: TRBJ2-5
CDR3 protein: CASSKRGEETGGLGRGTQYF
CDR3 DNA: TGTGCCAGCAGCAAAAGGGGCGAGGAGACGGGAGGCCTTGGCCGGGGGACCCAGTACTTC

clone size: NA
V gene: TRBV27
D gene: NA
J gene: TRBJ2-4
CDR3 protein: CASSGGRTDSFKNIQYF
CDR3 DNA: TGTGCCAGCAGTGGCGGGCGGACCGATTCTTTTAAAAACATTCAGTACTTC

clone size: few
V gene: TRBV11-2
D gene: NA
J gene: TRBJ1-5
CDR3 protein: CASSPDGVQPQHF
CDR3 DNA: TGTGCCAGCAGCCCCGACGGGGTTCAGCCCCAGCATTTT

clone size: few
V gene: TRBV14
D gene: TRBD1
J gene: TRBJ1-2
CDR3 protein: CASSRDRGYGYTF
CDR3 DNA: TGTGCCAGCAGCCGAGACAGGGGCTATGGCTACACCTTC

clone size: NA
V gene: TRBV5-4
D gene: NA
J gene: TRBJ2-5
CDR3 protein: CASSPGQPKETQYF
CDR3 DNA: TGTGCCAGCAGCCCCGGACAGCCAAAAGAGACCCAGTACTTC

clone size: NA
V gene: TRBV5-8
D gene: TRBD2
J gene: TRBJ2-1
CDR3 protein: CASSLREGHEQFF
CDR3 DNA: TGTGCCAGCAGCTTGAGGGAGGGCCATGAGCAGTTCTTC

clone size: NA
V gene: TRBV7-3
D gene: NA
J gene: TRBJ1-6
CDR3 protein: CASSRDGTYNSPLHF
CDR3 DNA: TGTGCCAGCAGCCGCGACGGGACCTATAATTCACCCCTCCACTTT

clone size: NA
V gene: TRBV30
D gene: TRBD2
J gene: TRBJ2-1
CDR3 protein: CAWSVASGSHNEQFF
CDR3 DNA: TGTGCCTGGAGTGTGGCTAGCGGGAGTCACAATGAGCAGTTCTTC

clone size: NA
V gene: TRBV30
D gene: TRBD2
J gene: TRBJ2-7
CDR3 protein: CAWSDRGLAYEQYF
CDR3 DNA: TGTGCCTGGAGTGACAGGGGACTAGCGTACGAGCAGTACTTC

clone size: NA
V gene: TRBV5-1
D gene: TRBD1
J gene: TRBJ1-2
CDR3 protein: CASSLDRAGYGYTF
CDR3 DNA: TGCGCCAGCAGCTTAGACAGGGCAGGGTATGGCTACACCTTC

clone size: NA
V gene: TRBV5-1
D gene: NA
J gene: TRBJ1-2
CDR3 protein: CASSLGTANYGYTF
CDR3 DNA: TGCGCCAGCAGCCTTGGTACAGCTAACTATGGCTACACCTTC

clone size: NA
V gene: TRBV11-2
D gene: TRBD1
J gene: TRBJ1-3
CDR3 protein: CASSLAAQGAGGNTIYF
CDR3 DNA: TGTGCCAGCAGCTTAGCGGCGCAGGGGGCTGGAGGAAACACCATATATTTT

clone size: NA
V gene: TRBV28
D gene: NA
J gene: TRBJ2-5
CDR3 protein: CASSLYQLLPQETQYF
CDR3 DNA: TGTGCCAGCAGTTTATACCAGCTCCTCCCCCAAGAGACCCAGTACTTC

clone size: NA
V gene: TRBV5-1
D gene: NA
J gene: TRBJ2-1
CDR3 protein: CASSLNELLSSYNEQFF
CDR3 DNA: TGCGCCAGCAGCTTAAATGAGTTACTAAGCTCCTACAATGAGCAGTTCTTC

clone size: NA
V gene: TRBV13
D gene: NA
J gene: TRBJ1-6
CDR3 protein: CASSLGTSYNSPLHF
CDR3 DNA: TGTGCCAGCAGCTTAGGGACGTCCTATAATTCACCCCTCCACTTT

clone size: NA
V gene: TRBV11-2
D gene: NA
J gene: TRBJ1-2
CDR3 protein: CASSPGAPPGLGYTF
CDR3 DNA: TGTGCCAGCAGCCCGGGAGCCCCCCCGGGGCTTGGCTACACCTTC

clone size: NA
V gene: TRBV30
D gene: TRBD2
J gene: TRBJ2-3
CDR3 protein: CAYLTGLGTDTQYF
CDR3 DNA: TGTGCCTACCTCACGGGACTAGGCACAGATACGCAGTATTTT

clone size: NA
V gene: TRBV9
D gene: TRBD1
J gene: TRBJ1-4
CDR3 protein: CASSARQGLNEKLFF
CDR3 DNA: TGTGCCAGCAGCGCGAGACAGGGACTTAATGAAAAACTGTTTTTT

clone size: NA
V gene: TRBV10-3
D gene: NA
J gene: TRBJ2-2
CDR3 protein: CAISPAGSTGELFF
CDR3 DNA: TGTGCCATCAGCCCGGCGGGGAGCACCGGGGAGCTGTTTTTT

clone size: NA
V gene: TRBV25-1
D gene: TRBD2
J gene: TRBJ2-2
CDR3 protein: CAPPGTSGRRNTGELFF
CDR3 DNA: TGTGCCCCTCCCGGGACTAGCGGGAGGAGGAACACCGGGGAGCTGTTTTTT

clone size: NA
V gene: TRBV2
D gene: TRBD1
J gene: TRBJ1-5
CDR3 protein: CASSEAPGGQPQHF
CDR3 DNA: TGTGCCAGCAGTGAAGCACCAGGGGGTCAGCCCCAGCATTTT